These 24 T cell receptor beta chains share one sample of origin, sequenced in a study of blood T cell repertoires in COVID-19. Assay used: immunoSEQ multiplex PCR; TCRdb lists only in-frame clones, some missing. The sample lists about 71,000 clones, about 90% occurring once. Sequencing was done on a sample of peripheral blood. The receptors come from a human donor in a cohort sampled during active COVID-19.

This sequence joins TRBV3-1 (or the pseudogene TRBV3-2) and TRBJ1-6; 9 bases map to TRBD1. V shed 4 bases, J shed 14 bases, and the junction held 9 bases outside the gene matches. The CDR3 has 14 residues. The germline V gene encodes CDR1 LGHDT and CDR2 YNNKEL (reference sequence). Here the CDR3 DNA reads TGTGCCAGCAGCCGACAGGGGGGGACCAGGGCCCTCCACTTT. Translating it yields CASSRQGGTRALHF.

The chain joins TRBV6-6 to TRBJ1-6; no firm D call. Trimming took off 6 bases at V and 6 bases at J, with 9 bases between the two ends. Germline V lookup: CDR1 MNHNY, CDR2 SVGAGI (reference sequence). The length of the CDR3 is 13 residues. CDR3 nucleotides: TGTGCCAGCAGGGGAGGTCGTAATTCACCCCTCCACTTT. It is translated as CASRGGRNSPLHF.

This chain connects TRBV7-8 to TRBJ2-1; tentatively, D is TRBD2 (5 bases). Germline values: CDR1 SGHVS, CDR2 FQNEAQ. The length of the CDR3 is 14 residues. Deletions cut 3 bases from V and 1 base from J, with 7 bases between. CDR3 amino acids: CASSFRRSYNEQFF. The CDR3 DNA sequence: TGTGCCAGCAGCTTCCGGAGGTCCTACAATGAGCAGTTCTTC.

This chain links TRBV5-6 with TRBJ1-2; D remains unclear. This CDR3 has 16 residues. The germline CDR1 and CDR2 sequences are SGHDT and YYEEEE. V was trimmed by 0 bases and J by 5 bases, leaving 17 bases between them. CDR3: CASSLGDRPGSYGYTF. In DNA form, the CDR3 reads TGTGCCAGCAGCTTGGGCGATAGGCCAGGTTCATATGGCTACACCTTC.

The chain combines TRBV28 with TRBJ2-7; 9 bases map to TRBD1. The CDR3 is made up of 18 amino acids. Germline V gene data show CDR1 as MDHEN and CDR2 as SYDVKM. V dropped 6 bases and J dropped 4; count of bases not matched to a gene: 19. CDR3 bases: TGTGCCAGCAGCTTTGGGAGAATAGACAGGGGGGAATCTTACGAGCAGTACTTC. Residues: CASSFGRIDRGESYEQYF.

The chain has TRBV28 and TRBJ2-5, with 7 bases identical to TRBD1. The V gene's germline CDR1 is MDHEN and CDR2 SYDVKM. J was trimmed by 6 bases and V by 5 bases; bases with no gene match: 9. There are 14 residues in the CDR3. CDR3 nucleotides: TGTGCCAGCAGTCCCCCACAGGGGTGGAAGACCCAGTACTTC. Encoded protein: CASSPPQGWKTQYF.

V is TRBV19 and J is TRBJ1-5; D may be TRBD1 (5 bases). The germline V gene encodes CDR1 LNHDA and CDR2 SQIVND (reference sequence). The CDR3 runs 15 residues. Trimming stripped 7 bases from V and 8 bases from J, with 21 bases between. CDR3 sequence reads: CASTRTSGGVEPQHF. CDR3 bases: TGTGCCAGTACTCGAACTTCGGGGGGTGTGGAGCCCCAGCATTTT.

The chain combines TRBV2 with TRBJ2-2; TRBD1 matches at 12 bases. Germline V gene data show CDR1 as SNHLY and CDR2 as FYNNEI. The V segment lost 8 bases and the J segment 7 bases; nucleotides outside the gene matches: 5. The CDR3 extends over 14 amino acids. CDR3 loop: CASVGTGGFGELFF. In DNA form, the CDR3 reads TGTGCCAGCGTCGGGACAGGGGGCTTCGGGGAGCTGTTTTTT.

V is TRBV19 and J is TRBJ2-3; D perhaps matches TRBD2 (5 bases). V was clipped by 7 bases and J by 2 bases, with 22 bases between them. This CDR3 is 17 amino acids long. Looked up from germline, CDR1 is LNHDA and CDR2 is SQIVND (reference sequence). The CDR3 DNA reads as TGTGCCAGTAAGGAACAGTCGGGGAAGGGATACACAGATACGCAGTATTTT. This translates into CASKEQSGKGYTDTQYF.

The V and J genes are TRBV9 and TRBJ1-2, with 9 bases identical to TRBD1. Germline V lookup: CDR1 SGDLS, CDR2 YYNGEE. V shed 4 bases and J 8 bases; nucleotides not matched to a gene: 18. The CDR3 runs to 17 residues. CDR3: CASSTHRDRAGSGGYTF. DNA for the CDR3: TGTGCCAGCAGCACCCACCGGGACAGGGCCGGCAGTGGCGGCTACACCTTC.

The DNA for the CDR3 is TGTGCCAGCAGCTTAGCGCAGGGTAAAGAAAAACTGTTTTTT. Translation: CASSLAQGKEKLFF. The chain recombines TRBV7-9 with TRBJ1-4, with D perhaps TRBD1 (5 bases). Trimming stripped 0 bases from V and 8 bases from J, with 10 bases between. The CDR3 contains 14 residues. Germline V gene data show CDR1 as SEHNR and CDR2 as FQNEAQ (reference sequence).

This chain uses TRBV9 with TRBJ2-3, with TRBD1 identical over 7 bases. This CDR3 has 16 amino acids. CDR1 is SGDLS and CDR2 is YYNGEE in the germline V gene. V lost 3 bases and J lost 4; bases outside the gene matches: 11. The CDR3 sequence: CASSAETGSPPDTQYF. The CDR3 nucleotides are TGTGCCAGCAGCGCCGAGACAGGGTCACCTCCAGATACGCAGTATTTT.

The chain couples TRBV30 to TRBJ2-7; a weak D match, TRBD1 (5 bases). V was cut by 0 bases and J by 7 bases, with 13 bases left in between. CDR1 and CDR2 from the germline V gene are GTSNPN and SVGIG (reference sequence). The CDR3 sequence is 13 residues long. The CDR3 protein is CAWSVLDRPEQYF. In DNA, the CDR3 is TGTGCCTGGAGTGTCCTAGACAGACCTGAGCAGTACTTC.

The CDR3 DNA reads as TGTGCCAGCAGCTTTTCTGGCGGGCCCACAGATACGCAGTATTTT. This codes for CASSFSGGPTDTQYF. This chain joins TRBV7-2 and TRBJ2-3; D possibly corresponds to TRBD2 (5 bases). V shed 3 bases and J shed 2 bases, with 12 bases lying between them. The CDR3 runs to 15 residues. CDR1 is SGHTA and CDR2 is FQGNSA in the germline V gene.

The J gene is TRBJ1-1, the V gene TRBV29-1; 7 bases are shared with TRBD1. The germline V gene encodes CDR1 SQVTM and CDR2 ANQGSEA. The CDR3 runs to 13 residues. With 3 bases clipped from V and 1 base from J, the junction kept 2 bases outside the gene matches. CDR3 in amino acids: CSVDTGANTEAFF. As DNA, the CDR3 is TGCAGCGTTGACACAGGGGCGAACACTGAAGCTTTCTTT.

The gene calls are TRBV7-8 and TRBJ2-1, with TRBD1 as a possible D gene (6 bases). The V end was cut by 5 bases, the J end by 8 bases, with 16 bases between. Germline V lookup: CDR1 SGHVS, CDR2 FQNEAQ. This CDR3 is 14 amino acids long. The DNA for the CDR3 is TGTGCCAGCAGCACCCCGGGACACGGGCATGAGCAGTTCTTC. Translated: CASSTPGHGHEQFF. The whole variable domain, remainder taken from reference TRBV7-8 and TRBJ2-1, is GAGVSQSPRYKVAKRGQDVALRCDPISGHVSLFWYQQALGQGPEFLTYFQNEAQLDKSGLPSDRFFAERPEGSVSTLKIQRTQQEDSAVYLCASSTPGHGHEQFFGPGTRLTVL.

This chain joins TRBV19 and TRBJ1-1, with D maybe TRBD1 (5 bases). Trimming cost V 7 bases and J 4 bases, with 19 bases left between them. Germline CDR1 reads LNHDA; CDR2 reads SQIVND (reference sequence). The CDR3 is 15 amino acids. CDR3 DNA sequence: TGTGCCAGTACACTTAGGGGCTCCGTGGTCACTGAAGCTTTCTTT. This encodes CASTLRGSVVTEAFF.

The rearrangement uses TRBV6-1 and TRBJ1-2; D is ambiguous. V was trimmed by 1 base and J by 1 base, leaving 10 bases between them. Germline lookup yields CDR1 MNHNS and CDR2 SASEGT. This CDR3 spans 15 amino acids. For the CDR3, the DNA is TGTGCCAGCAGTGAAGTAGCCGAGGATAACTATGGCTACACCTTC. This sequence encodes CASSEVAEDNYGYTF.

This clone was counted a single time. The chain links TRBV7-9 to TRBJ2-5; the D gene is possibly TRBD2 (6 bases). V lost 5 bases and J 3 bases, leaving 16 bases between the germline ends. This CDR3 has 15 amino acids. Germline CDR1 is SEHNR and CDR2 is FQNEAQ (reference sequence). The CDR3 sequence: CASSVVRLGEETQYF. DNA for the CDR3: TGTGCCAGCAGCGTAGTAAGACTAGGGGAAGAGACCCAGTACTTC.

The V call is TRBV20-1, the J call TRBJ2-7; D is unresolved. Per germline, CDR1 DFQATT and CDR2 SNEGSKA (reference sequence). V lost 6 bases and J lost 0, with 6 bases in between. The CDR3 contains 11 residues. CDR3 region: CSAWSSYEQYF. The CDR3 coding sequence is TGCAGTGCCTGGAGCTCCTACGAGCAGTACTTC.

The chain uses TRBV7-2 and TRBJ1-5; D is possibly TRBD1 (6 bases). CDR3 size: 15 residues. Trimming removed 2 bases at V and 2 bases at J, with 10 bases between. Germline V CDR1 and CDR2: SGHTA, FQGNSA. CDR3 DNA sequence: TGTGCCAGCAGCTTAAGTGGGGGCGGCAATCAGCCCCAGCATTTT. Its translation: CASSLSGGGNQPQHF.

The CDR3 region is CASSPHGTNYGYTF. The CDR3, as DNA: TGCGCCAGCAGCCCGCACGGTACCAACTATGGCTACACCTTC. This rearrangement joins TRBV4-1 to TRBJ1-2; D call uncertain. V was pared by 4 bases and J by 2 bases, with 11 bases between. The CDR3 covers 14 residues. CDR1 MGHRA and CDR2 YSYEKL come from the germline V gene.

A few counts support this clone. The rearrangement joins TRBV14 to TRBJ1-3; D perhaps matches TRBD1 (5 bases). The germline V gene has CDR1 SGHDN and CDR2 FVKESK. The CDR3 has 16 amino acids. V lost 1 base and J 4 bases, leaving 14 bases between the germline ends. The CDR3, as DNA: TGTGCCAGCAGCCAAGGGCGGGGCGCAGGAGGAAACACCATATATTTT. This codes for CASSQGRGAGGNTIYF.

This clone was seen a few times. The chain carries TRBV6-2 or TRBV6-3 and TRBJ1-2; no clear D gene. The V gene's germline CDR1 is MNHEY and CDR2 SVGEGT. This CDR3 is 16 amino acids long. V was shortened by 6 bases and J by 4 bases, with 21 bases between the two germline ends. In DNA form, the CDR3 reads TGTGCCAGCAGCCCTAACTATGGACTGTTACTCTATGGCTACACCTTC. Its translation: CASSPNYGLLLYGYTF.